This T cell receptor (beta chain) was captured by sequencing in a study of regulatory T cells in long-lasting Graves disease. V lost 4 bases and J 18 bases, leaving 19 bases between the germline ends. The CDR3 extends over 13 amino acids. Germline V gene sequence: CDR1 LGHNA, CDR2 YSLEER. Time point specified: newly diagnosed GD, antithyroid drugs for less than 3 months. Isolated PBMC RNA provided the starting material for the TCR library. This clonotype was observed a handful of times. iRepertoire HTBI primers and Arm-PCR of CDR3 regions built TCR beta libraries. Per the original methods: The study identified about 60 TRBV and 13 to 15 TRBJ segments across samples. One entry per CDR3 protein, called by TCRdb with MiXCR from the multiplex PCR reads. The V and J calls were not made by the authors but by TCRdb's processing. The sample lists a few hundred thousand distinct CDR3 sequences; approximately 12% were seen once.

These data also featured in a second study, about T cells in Graves' hyperthyroidism and ophthalmopathy. That paper notes: Exclusion of a patient resulted from uncontrolled infection, other autoimmune disease, pregnancy or lactation. During a first-round RT-PCR of the TCR CDR3, the HTBI primer set was used.

The TCR originated in a woman aged 18-29 years with Graves disease. The gene calls are TRBV4-3 and TRBJ1-6; a weak D match, TRBD1 (5 bases). Sequencing was performed on peripheral blood mononuclear cells (PBMCs), taken at new diagnosis, from a patient treated with antithyroid drugs. The CDR3 DNA is TGCGCCAGCAGCCCGTCTACAGGACTTCGGCCCCACTTT. Protein: CASSPSTGLRPHF.